Each of the 32 T cell receptor beta chains below was sequenced from the same sample in a study of shared clonotypes between healthy human individuals. Method: immunoSEQ multiplex PCR; TCRdb's copy keeps in-frame clones and lacks some. The sample includes approximately 2,200,000 clones, more than 85% of them seen just once. Naive CD8 cells lacked CD45RO and underwent positive selection for CCR7, leaving out terminally differentiated effector memory CD45RA+ cells. The sample comprised naive CD8+ T cells from PBMCs. Receptors originate from a man aged 18 to 35 in good health. Some clones in this sample may be carry-over from other donors' samples.

This chain links TRBV13 with TRBJ2-5; TRBD2 is a possible D gene (6 bases). V was pared by 4 bases and J by 5 bases, with 20 bases between. CDR1 PRHDT and CDR2 FYEKMQ come from the germline V gene (reference sequence). The CDR3 has 16 residues. In DNA, the CDR3 is TGTGCCAGCAGCTCCCGGGGCGCGGGACCCAAGGAGACCCAGTACTTC. Protein: CASSSRGAGPKETQYF.

The chain is built from TRBV6-5 and TRBJ1-2, with TRBD1 identical over 7 bases. The V and J ends lost 0 bases and 7 bases, in that order; junction bases with no gene match: 5. The CDR3 totals 14 residues. Germline-derived CDR1 and CDR2 are MNHEY and SVGAGI. This CDR3 reads CASSYSEGAVGYTF. The CDR3 DNA reads TGTGCCAGCAGTTACTCAGAGGGGGCGGTTGGCTACACCTTC.

J is TRBJ2-3 and V is TRBV4-1; TRBD2 agrees at 10 bases. V shed 1 base, J shed 6 bases, and the junction held 7 bases outside the gene matches. The V gene's germline CDR1 is MGHRA and CDR2 YSYEKL. This CDR3 has 16 amino acids. The CDR3 coding sequence is TGCGCCAGCAGCCAAGTAGCTAGCGGGAGTGGGGATACGCAGTATTTT. This sequence encodes CASSQVASGSGDTQYF.

CDR3 loop: CASSLIYEQYF. CDR3 DNA sequence: TGTGCCAGCAGTCTGATTTACGAGCAGTACTTC. The V gene is TRBV6-1, the J gene TRBJ2-7; no reliable D call. This CDR3 has 11 residues. Germline lookup yields CDR1 MNHNS and CDR2 SASEGT. The germline V and J ends were trimmed by 5 bases and 4 bases, with 6 bases remaining between them.

CDR3 nucleotide sequence: TGTGCCAGCAGCACGGGACTAGCGGGAGAAACAGATACGCAGTATTTT. Residues: CASSTGLAGETDTQYF. The J gene is TRBJ2-3, the V gene TRBV21-1; TRBD2, the table's D call, lacks a check against the DNA. TRBV21-1 has pseudogene status. There are 16 residues in the CDR3.

The chain links TRBV14 to TRBJ2-5, with D unresolved. V was cut by 0 bases and J by 2 bases, with 10 bases left in between. CDR1 and CDR2 (germline): SGHDN, FVKESK. There are 15 residues in the CDR3. CDR3: CASSQERLLQETQYF. CDR3 coding DNA: TGTGCCAGCAGCCAAGAGAGACTGTTACAAGAGACCCAGTACTTC.

This clone was found once. The chain links TRBV19 to TRBJ1-1, with D perhaps matching TRBD1 (5 bases). The CDR3 covers 14 residues. The V gene lost 3 bases and the J gene lost 4 bases, with 12 bases spanning the gap. Per germline, CDR1 LNHDA and CDR2 SQIVND (reference sequence). In DNA, the CDR3 is TGTGCCAGTAGTATTCCGGGGCTGGGCACTGAAGCTTTCTTT. Translating it yields CASSIPGLGTEAFF.

This chain joins TRBV4-1 and TRBJ2-5; 9 positions agree with TRBD2. CDR3 length: 16 residues. Germline CDR1 MGHRA, CDR2 YSYEKL. V gave up 3 bases and J gave up 5 bases; unmatched junction bases: 10. Here the CDR3 reads CASSQTLAGASETQYF. The CDR3 coding sequence is TGCGCCAGCAGCCAGACCTTAGCGGGAGCGTCTGAGACCCAGTACTTC.

The V call is TRBV6-1, the J call TRBJ2-1; D may be TRBD2 (5 bases). This CDR3 is 12 amino acids long. V lost 8 bases, J lost 10 bases, and 15 bases lay in between. Germline lookup yields CDR1 MNHNS and CDR2 SASEGT. DNA for the CDR3: TGTGCCAGCGGGTGGTTCGGGAAGGAGCAGTTCTTC. Its protein product is CASGWFGKEQFF.

The rearrangement links TRBV5-1 to TRBJ1-1; weak D call: TRBD1 (6 bases). The V end lost 0 bases, the J end lost 4 bases, and 13 bases lay between the germline ends. The CDR3 loop spans 15 amino acids. In germline, CDR1 is SGHRS, CDR2 YFSETQ. CDR3 region: CASSLEGGAGTEAFF. In DNA form, the CDR3 reads TGCGCCAGCAGCTTGGAGGGGGGCGCCGGCACTGAAGCTTTCTTT.

This chain uses TRBV10-1 with TRBJ2-2, with a tentative D call TRBD1 (6 bases). The CDR3 consists of 14 residues. Per the germline V gene, CDR1 is WNHNN and CDR2 is SYGVQD (reference sequence). V was cut by 6 bases and J by 5 bases, with 13 bases left in between. CDR3 DNA sequence: TGCGCCAGCAGCTCAAAAGGGGGAACCGGGGAGCTGTTTTTT. Its protein product is CASSSKGGTGELFF.

V and J are TRBV27 and TRBJ1-2, with 9 bases aligning to TRBD1. The germline V gene encodes CDR1 MNHEY and CDR2 SMNVEV (reference sequence). Trimming took 5 bases from V and 5 from J; bases not matched to a gene: 6. The CDR3 contains 14 residues. Here the CDR3 reads CASSTGGYGYGYTF. For the CDR3, the DNA is TGTGCCAGCAGTACAGGGGGCTATGGGTATGGCTACACCTTC.

The chain links TRBV7-6 to TRBJ2-7, with TRBD2 matching over 7 bases. The V and J ends lost 1 base and 0 bases, in that order; junction bases with no gene match: 12. This CDR3 contains 18 residues. Germline V gene data show CDR1 as SGHVS and CDR2 as FNYEAQ. This CDR3 is CASSLGVASGGSSYEQYF. The CDR3 nucleotides read TGTGCCAGCAGCTTAGGGGTGGCTAGCGGAGGGAGCTCCTACGAGCAGTACTTC.

V and J are TRBV19 and TRBJ2-7; D is ambiguous. Germline values: CDR1 LNHDA, CDR2 SQIVND (reference sequence). V lost 5 bases and J lost 4, with 15 bases in between. The CDR3 is made up of 14 amino acids. CDR3 nucleotide sequence: TGTGCCAGTAGTCCCGGGTCAGGTGGGTACGAGCAGTACTTC. Residues: CASSPGSGGYEQYF.

A word on this clone: The sample holds other DNA sequences that translate to the same CDR3. This chain links TRBV19 with TRBJ2-7; 10 nucleotides match TRBD1. The CDR3 covers 14 residues. Trimming cost V 1 base and J 6 bases; bases outside gene matches: 3. CDR1 and CDR2 (germline): LNHDA, SQIVND (reference sequence). The DNA for the CDR3 is TGTGCCAGTAGTATAGGACAGGGGGCCGGCGAGCAGTACTTC. It is translated as CASSIGQGAGEQYF. The full variable domain, with the rest looked up from reference TRBV19 and TRBJ2-7, is DGGITQSPKYLFRKEGQNVTLSCEQNLNHDAMYWYRQDPGQGLRLIYYSQIVNDFQKGDIAEGYSVSREKKESFPLTVTSAQKNPTAFYLCASSIGQGAGEQYFGPGTRLTVT.

This sequence joins TRBV7-9 and TRBJ1-1, with 8 bases identical to TRBD1. With 0 bases clipped from V and 8 bases from J, the junction kept 8 bases outside the gene matches. CDR3 size: 15 residues. Germline loops: CDR1 SEHNR, CDR2 FQNEAQ (reference sequence). The CDR3 DNA reads as TGTGCCAGCAGCTTAGCGTTTGGCAGGGGGCCGGAAGCTTTCTTT. Translation: CASSLAFGRGPEAFF.

Only one count was recorded for this clone. The chain carries TRBV19 and TRBJ2-1; TRBD2 aligns across 10 bases. Trimming took 5 bases from V and 8 from J; bases not matched to a gene: 9. The CDR3 extends over 15 amino acids. Germline V CDR1 and CDR2: LNHDA, SQIVND (reference sequence). This chain's CDR3 is CASSPRGSGRDEQFF. The CDR3 DNA is TGTGCCAGTAGTCCTAGGGGGAGCGGGAGGGATGAGCAGTTCTTC. The full variable domain, with the rest looked up from reference TRBV19 and TRBJ2-1, is DGGITQSPKYLFRKEGQNVTLSCEQNLNHDAMYWYRQDPGQGLRLIYYSQIVNDFQKGDIAEGYSVSREKKESFPLTVTSAQKNPTAFYLCASSPRGSGRDEQFFGPGTRLTVL.

The V gene is TRBV9, the J gene TRBJ2-1; D might be TRBD1 (7 bases). Germline-derived CDR1 and CDR2 are SGDLS and YYNGEE. The CDR3 sequence is 16 residues long. V lost 6 bases to trimming and J lost 0 bases, with 16 bases between them. In nucleotides, the CDR3 is TGTGCCAGCACCGAGGGGGGACAGAGCTCCTACAATGAGCAGTTCTTC. Protein: CASTEGGQSSYNEQFF.

V usage is TRBV6-6 and J usage is TRBJ2-1, with 10 bases that match TRBD2. This CDR3 comprises 15 residues. V was pared by 6 bases and J by 8 bases, with 10 bases of the junction left unmatched. Germline CDR1 is MNHNY and CDR2 is SVGAGI (reference sequence). CDR3 region: CASRYQREGQHEQFF. The CDR3 region has the DNA TGTGCCAGCAGGTATCAGCGGGAGGGACAGCATGAGCAGTTCTTC.

The rearrangement links TRBV5-1 to TRBJ2-3; 13 bases map to TRBD2. The junction had 4 bases not matched to a gene; V was cut back by 7 bases and J by 2 bases. The CDR3 covers 15 residues. Germline V gives CDR1 SGHRS, CDR2 YFSETQ. This CDR3 reads CASGGTSGNTDTQYF. The CDR3 DNA reads as TGCGCCAGCGGTGGGACTAGCGGGAACACAGATACGCAGTATTTT.

V gene TRBV13 combines with J gene TRBJ2-7; D possibly uses TRBD1 or TRBD2 (5 bases each). Germline V gene lookup returns CDR1 PRHDT and CDR2 FYEKMQ (reference sequence). This CDR3 has 15 amino acids. Trimming removed 5 bases from V and 2 bases from J, with 16 bases in between. The CDR3 spells CASSAPGRGTYEQYF. In nucleotides, the CDR3 is TGTGCCAGCAGCGCCCCGGGGCGAGGAACCTACGAGCAGTACTTC.

The chain carries TRBV6-5 and TRBJ2-1, with D tentatively TRBD2 (5 bases). Germline CDR1 MNHEY, CDR2 SVGAGI. The length of the CDR3 is 14 residues. V was trimmed by 2 bases and J by 5 bases, leaving 10 bases between them. The DNA for the CDR3 is TGTGCCAGCAGTTACCGGGGTTCGAACAATGAGCAGTTCTTC. It codes for CASSYRGSNNEQFF.

The V gene is TRBV5-6, the J gene TRBJ2-7; 10 bases agree with TRBD2. The CDR3 covers 17 residues. Germline loops: CDR1 SGHDT, CDR2 YYEEEE. Trimming at V came to 7 bases and at J to 1 base, leaving 14 bases not matched to a gene. CDR3 loop: CASGYMGGTSESYEQYF. CDR3 in DNA: TGTGCCAGCGGTTATATGGGCGGGACTAGCGAATCCTACGAGCAGTACTTC. The variable domain in full, with the rest retrieved from reference TRBV5-6 and TRBJ2-7, is DAGVTQSPTHLIKTRGQQVTLRCSPKSGHDTVSWYQQALGQGPQFIFQYYEEEERQRGNFPDRFSGHQFPNYSSELNVNALLLGDSALYLCASGYMGGTSESYEQYFGPGTRLTVT.

The chain is built from TRBV16 and TRBJ2-2; D uncertain. The CDR3 loop spans 14 amino acids. Trimming stripped 1 base from V and 6 bases from J, with 9 bases between. Germline CDR1 and CDR2: KGHSY and FQNENV. The CDR3 nucleotides read TGTGCCAGCAGCCAATTTGGTGCAGCCGGGGAGCTGTTTTTT. The encoded protein is CASSQFGAAGELFF.

The chain recombines TRBV15 with TRBJ1-5, with 7 bases aligning to TRBD1. Losses at the gene ends were 0 bases for V and 6 bases for J; bases not matched to a gene: 11. Germline CDR1 reads LNHNV; CDR2 reads YYDKDF (reference sequence). This CDR3 region has 17 residues. CDR3 sequence: CATSRDGPRQGSQPQHF. CDR3 coding DNA: TGTGCCACCAGCAGAGACGGGCCGAGACAGGGCAGTCAGCCCCAGCATTTT.

The J gene is TRBJ2-1, the V gene TRBV18; the D is unclear. Trimming took 5 bases from V and 5 from J, leaving 4 bases between them. Germline V gene sequence: CDR1 KGHSH, CDR2 LQKENI. The CDR3 is made up of 11 amino acids. The CDR3 loop reads CASSTNNEQFF. CDR3 sequence (DNA): TGTGCCAGCTCAACAAACAATGAGCAGTTCTTC.

In DNA form, the CDR3 reads TGTGCCAGCAGCGTAACATGGGGCGCCAGCGGGAGCAATGAGCAGTTCTTC. This codes for CASSVTWGASGSNEQFF. The V and J genes are TRBV9 and TRBJ2-1, with TRBD2 identical over 8 bases. V was pared by 1 base and J by 6 bases, with 12 bases of the junction left unmatched. CDR3 length: 17 amino acids. Germline V gene sequence: CDR1 SGDLS, CDR2 YYNGEE.

The chain couples TRBV19 to TRBJ2-1; tentatively, D is TRBD2 (5 bases). The CDR3 covers 15 residues. CDR1 is LNHDA and CDR2 is SQIVND in the germline V gene (reference sequence). Trimming stripped 10 bases from V and 4 bases from J, with 20 bases between. The CDR3 region has the DNA TGTGCCACCAAGCCTGCGAGCGGATTTTACAATGAGCAGTTCTTC. Its translation is CATKPASGFYNEQFF. Together with reference TRBV19 and TRBJ2-1, the CDR3 gives the full variable domain: DGGITQSPKYLFRKEGQNVTLSCEQNLNHDAMYWYRQDPGQGLRLIYYSQIVNDFQKGDIAEGYSVSREKKESFPLTVTSAQKNPTAFYLCATKPASGFYNEQFFGPGTRLTVL.

V and J are TRBV29-1 and TRBJ2-7, with 10 bases that match TRBD1. CDR1 is SQVTM, CDR2 ANQGSEA, per germline. This CDR3 region has 13 residues. The ends lost 6 bases at V and 7 bases at J; junction bases unmatched: 9. The CDR3 reads CSVQTGGRGEQYF. CDR3 sequence (DNA): TGCAGCGTACAGACAGGGGGCAGGGGGGAGCAGTACTTC.

The chain couples TRBV27 to TRBJ1-1; D is perhaps TRBD1 (5 bases). Germline V gene lookup returns CDR1 MNHEY and CDR2 SMNVEV (reference sequence). The V end lost 2 bases, the J end lost 3 bases, and 10 bases lay between the germline ends. The CDR3 spans 14 residues. CDR3: CASSLGRGYTEAFF. The CDR3 DNA follows: TGTGCCAGCAGTTTAGGTCGGGGGTACACTGAAGCTTTCTTT.

The V and J genes are TRBV11-2 and TRBJ2-7; D call uncertain. Per germline, CDR1 SGHAT and CDR2 FQNNGV. The CDR3 totals 17 residues. V lost 2 bases, J lost 5 bases, and 22 bases lay in between. CDR3 in amino acids: CASSLTSGRTSRDEQYF. In DNA, the CDR3 is TGTGCCAGCAGCTTAACTTCCGGGCGTACTTCTCGTGACGAGCAGTACTTC.

The gene calls are TRBV2 and TRBJ2-7; possible D gene TRBD1, 5 bases. With 8 bases removed from V and 2 bases from J, the gap between germline ends came to 13 bases. This CDR3 is 13 amino acids long. Germline lookup yields CDR1 SNHLY and CDR2 FYNNEI. In DNA, the CDR3 is TGTGCCAGCCTGGGGCCAGGGACCTACGAGCAGTACTTC. Translating gives CASLGPGTYEQYF.